The 12 T cell receptor beta chains presented below share a single source sample, sequenced in a study of PD-1 blockade in mismatch repair-deficient tumors. This table comes from immunoSEQ multiplex PCR, and its TCRdb copy is limited to in-frame clones, with some not included. The data contain approximately 63,000 clones, approximately 90% of them singletons. The sequencing used peripheral blood, collected 52 weeks after starting pembrolizumab. These receptor sequences come from an adult with mismatch repair-deficient cancer.

The CDR3 loop reads CASSDSDRGWTGELFF. The CDR3 nucleotides are TGTGCCAGCAGTGATTCCGACAGGGGATGGACCGGGGAGCTGTTTTTT. The chain links TRBV25-1 to TRBJ2-2; TRBD1 aligns across 8 bases. CDR1 and CDR2 from the germline V gene are MGHDK and SYGVNS. Germline trimming cut 3 bases from V and 5 bases from J; bases unmatched to any gene: 8. The CDR3 has 16 amino acids.

This chain joins TRBV7-2 and TRBJ2-1; 12 bases line up with TRBD2. J lost 6 bases, V lost 1 base, and 1 base had no gene match. The CDR3 loop spans 15 amino acids. Looked up from germline, CDR1 is SGHTA and CDR2 is FQGNSA. In DNA form, the CDR3 reads TGTGCCAGCAGCTTAGTGGGACTAGCGGGCAATGAGCAGTTCTTC. Protein product: CASSLVGLAGNEQFF.

V is TRBV7-9 and J is TRBJ2-7, with D possibly matching TRBD2 (7 bases). The CDR3 consists of 13 residues. Germline V gene data show CDR1 as SEHNR and CDR2 as FQNEAQ (reference sequence). Deletions cut 2 bases from V and 6 bases from J, with 11 bases between. CDR3 coding DNA: TGTGCCAGCAGCTTAATAGGGGGGGTCGAGCAGTACTTC. Its translation is CASSLIGGVEQYF.

The chain uses TRBV29-1 and TRBJ1-1, with 8 bases fitting TRBD1. The junction had 12 bases not matched to a gene; V was cut back by 5 bases and J by 1 base. In germline, CDR1 is SQVTM, CDR2 ANQGSEA. This CDR3 is 16 amino acids long. The DNA of the CDR3 is TGCAGCGTTCTGGTTATTCGGACAGGGCCGAACACTGAAGCTTTCTTT. Residues: CSVLVIRTGPNTEAFF.

This chain links TRBV5-6 with TRBJ2-5; 7 bases agree with TRBD1. Trimming cost V 3 bases and J 7 bases; bases outside gene matches: 6. The V gene's germline CDR1 is SGHDT and CDR2 YYEEEE. CDR3 length: 13 residues. CDR3 nucleotide sequence: TGTGCCAGCAGCTCAACAGGGGATGTGACCCAGTACTTC. It codes for CASSSTGDVTQYF.

This clone was recorded only once. This chain connects TRBV11-1 to TRBJ2-5, with 13 bases that match TRBD2. The CDR3 contains 18 residues. Germline-derived CDR1 and CDR2 are SGHAT and FQDESV (reference sequence). J lost 5 bases, V lost 5 bases, and 14 bases had no gene match. CDR3 in DNA: TGTGCCAGCAGCCTCCTCCGATTAACTAGCGGGAGGGGTGAGACCCAGTACTTC. It is translated as CASSLLRLTSGRGETQYF.

V is TRBV7-9 and J is TRBJ2-1, with no clear D. V was shortened by 6 bases and J by 6 bases, with 12 bases between the two germline ends. Germline V CDR1 and CDR2: SEHNR, FQNEAQ (reference sequence). The CDR3 runs 13 residues. This CDR3 reads CASRAEFPNEQFF. For the CDR3, the DNA is TGTGCCAGCAGGGCGGAATTCCCCAATGAGCAGTTCTTC. The full variable domain, its missing parts supplied by reference TRBV7-9 and TRBJ2-1, is DTGVSQNPRHKITKRGQNVTFRCDPISEHNRLYWYRQTLGQGPEFLTYFQNEAQLEKSRLLSDRFSAERPKGSFSTLEIQRTEQGDSAMYLCASRAEFPNEQFFGPGTRLTVL.

The chain joins TRBV5-1 to TRBJ2-7; perhaps D is TRBD1 or TRBD2 (5 bases each). Between the trimmed V and J ends, which lost 0 bases and 3 bases, there was a span of 19 bases. This CDR3 spans 17 amino acids. Germline V gene sequence: CDR1 SGHRS, CDR2 YFSETQ. The CDR3 spells CASSLAPVGDEYYEQYF. In DNA form, the CDR3 reads TGCGCCAGCAGCTTGGCCCCTGTCGGGGACGAATACTACGAGCAGTACTTC.

This chain joins TRBV29-1 and TRBJ1-1; weak D call: TRBD1 (6 bases). The CDR3 extends over 10 amino acids. Looked up from germline, CDR1 is SQVTM and CDR2 is ANQGSEA. V lost 7 bases, J lost 7 bases, and 10 bases lay in between. CDR3 residues: CSARTVEAFF. DNA of the CDR3: TGCAGCGCTAGGACAGTTGAAGCTTTCTTT.

The V call is TRBV25-1, the J call TRBJ2-3; weak D call: TRBD1 (6 bases). Trimming removed 6 bases from V and 0 bases from J, with 19 bases in between. The germline V gene has CDR1 MGHDK and CDR2 SYGVNS. The CDR3 loop spans 17 amino acids. In DNA, the CDR3 is TGTGCCAGCAGCCAACCCAGGGACACCTCGAGCACAGATACGCAGTATTTT. It yields the protein CASSQPRDTSSTDTQYF.

The gene calls are TRBV11-3 and TRBJ2-7; 10 nucleotides match TRBD1. With V trimmed by 3 bases and J by 5 bases, 4 bases remained unmatched. This CDR3 has 14 residues. Germline CDR1 is SGHNT and CDR2 is YENEEA. This CDR3 is CASSFDRGLHEQYF. As DNA, the CDR3 is TGTGCCAGCAGCTTCGACAGGGGGCTCCACGAGCAGTACTTC.

The gene calls are TRBV13 and TRBJ2-7, with D perhaps TRBD1 or TRBD2 (6 bases each). V was clipped by 2 bases and J by 6 bases, with 14 bases between them. The CDR3 sequence is 14 residues long. Germline assignment: CDR1 PRHDT and CDR2 FYEKMQ (reference sequence). The CDR3 sequence is CASSLRPGAREQYF. As DNA, the CDR3 is TGTGCCAGCAGCTTAAGGCCGGGGGCTCGCGAGCAGTACTTC.